Presented here are 31 T cell receptor beta chains from one specimen sequenced in a study of beta chain features in type 1 diabetes. The investigators reverse transcribed all of the isolated RNA, so they sequenced expressed TCRB transcripts. The assay was immunoSEQ multiplex PCR, and TCRdb's table has in-frame clones only and misses some. The sample carries about 450,000 clones, about an eighth recorded once. Sequencing was done on a sample of naive CD4+ T cells from blood. The source of these receptors is a woman between 18 and 29 years old in good health.

This clone was detected only a few times. V usage is TRBV29-1 and J usage is TRBJ2-1, with D hard to call. The CDR3 is 11 amino acids. V was shortened by 1 base and J by 6 bases, with 4 bases between the two germline ends. Per germline, CDR1 SQVTM and CDR2 ANQGSEA. DNA of the CDR3: TGCAGCGTTGAAGGACTCAATGAGCAGTTCTTC. Translation: CSVEGLNEQFF.

The rearrangement joins TRBV13 to TRBJ2-1, with 7 nucleotides matching TRBD1. The junction had 7 bases not matched to a gene; V was cut back by 4 bases and J by 13 bases. Germline V gene sequence: CDR1 PRHDT, CDR2 FYEKMQ (reference sequence). CDR3 size: 12 residues. The chain's CDR3 is CASSSQGIGQFF. CDR3 DNA: TGTGCCAGCAGCTCACAGGGGATCGGCCAGTTCTTC.

This clone was found a few times. The chain combines TRBV7-2 with TRBJ1-6; a weak D match, TRBD1 (6 bases). The CDR3 has 14 residues. Trimming pared 6 bases from V and 7 bases from J, leaving 13 bases between. The germline V gene encodes CDR1 SGHTA and CDR2 FQGNSA. CDR3 DNA: TGTGCCAGCAGAAACGGACAGCTAAATTCACCCCTCCACTTT. Translation: CASRNGQLNSPLHF.

Concerning this clone: This sample includes further DNA sequences coding for the same CDR3. V usage is TRBV4-3 and J usage is TRBJ2-5; D gene ambiguous. V was clipped by 0 bases and J by 4 bases, with 6 bases between them. From germline, CDR1 is LGHNA and CDR2 YSLEER. The CDR3 consists of 13 residues. The CDR3 spells CASSQDLRETQYF. The DNA for the CDR3 is TGCGCCAGCAGCCAAGATTTACGAGAGACCCAGTACTTC.

This clone was recorded a few times. This rearrangement joins TRBV11-2 to TRBJ1-4; D is unresolved. CDR1 SGHAT and CDR2 FQNNGV come from the germline V gene. V lost 5 bases to trimming and J lost 4 bases, with 14 bases between them. The CDR3 is 15 amino acids. This CDR3 reads CASSVRTVLNEKLFF. Here the CDR3 DNA reads TGTGCCAGCAGCGTGAGGACTGTACTTAATGAAAAACTGTTTTTT.

This chain joins TRBV9 and TRBJ2-2, with 9 bases identical to TRBD2. From germline, CDR1 is SGDLS and CDR2 YYNGEE. The ends lost 2 bases at V and 1 base at J; junction bases unmatched: 3. This CDR3 region has 16 residues. CDR3 sequence: CASSVQTSGNTGELFF. In nucleotides, the CDR3 is TGTGCCAGCAGCGTCCAGACTAGCGGGAACACCGGGGAGCTGTTTTTT.

J is TRBJ2-1 and V is TRBV18; 15 bases fit TRBD2. Germline lookup yields CDR1 KGHSH and CDR2 LQKENI. There are 16 residues in the CDR3. After removal of 3 bases from V and 7 bases from J, the junction contained 4 bases not matched to a gene. This CDR3 is CASSPGLAGGGNEQFF. CDR3 nucleotide sequence: TGTGCCAGCTCACCGGGACTAGCGGGAGGAGGGAATGAGCAGTTCTTC.

V gene TRBV5-1 combines with J gene TRBJ2-5, with D tentatively TRBD2 (6 bases). Per the germline V gene, CDR1 is SGHRS and CDR2 is YFSETQ. The CDR3 totals 11 residues. With 3 bases removed from V and 14 bases from J, the gap between germline ends came to 14 bases. CDR3 amino acids: CASSSRDSLYF. For the CDR3, the DNA is TGCGCCAGCAGCTCCCGGGACTCCTTATACTTC.

Only a few counts were recorded for this clone. The rearrangement joins TRBV4-1 to TRBJ2-6; 8 positions agree with TRBD1. Germline values: CDR1 MGHRA, CDR2 YSYEKL. The J segment lost 1 base and the V segment lost 3 bases, leaving 8 bases of the junction unmatched. The CDR3 runs to 18 residues. As DNA, the CDR3 is TGCGCCAGCAGCCAGAAGAGACAGGGGCTTTCTGGGGCCAACGTCCTGACTTTC. Protein: CASSQKRQGLSGANVLTF.

The rearrangement joins TRBV4-1 to TRBJ2-7, with D possibly being TRBD1 or TRBD2 (5 bases each). V was cut by 1 base and J by 6 bases, with 16 bases left in between. The CDR3 consists of 15 residues. Looked up from germline, CDR1 is MGHRA and CDR2 is YSYEKL. CDR3 bases: TGCGCCAGCAGCCAAGTTTTCGGGGCCGTCGGCGAGCAGTACGTC. It codes for CASSQVFGAVGEQYV.

V and J are TRBV2 and TRBJ2-5, with a weak D call TRBD1 (5 bases). V was shortened by 3 bases and J by 1 base, with 9 bases between the two germline ends. In germline, CDR1 is SNHLY, CDR2 FYNNEI. The CDR3 is 14 residues long. CDR3 sequence: CASSDPGAQETQYF. The CDR3 nucleotides are TGTGCCAGCAGTGATCCTGGGGCCCAAGAGACCCAGTACTTC.

The chain joins TRBV9 to TRBJ2-2; D might be TRBD1 or TRBD2, each matching 5 bases. The germline gives CDR1 SGDLS, CDR2 YYNGEE. Trimming removed 4 bases from V and 6 bases from J, with 13 bases in between. This CDR3 is 14 amino acids long. Here the CDR3 reads CASSTGRSPGELFF. The DNA for the CDR3 is TGTGCCAGCAGCACGGGACGAAGTCCCGGGGAGCTGTTTTTT.

Only a few counts were recorded for this clone. The chain employs TRBV18 and TRBJ2-1; TRBD2 agrees at 11 bases. This CDR3 is 17 amino acids long. Germline V gene lookup returns CDR1 KGHSH and CDR2 LQKENI. V dropped 3 bases and J dropped 1; count of bases not matched to a gene: 5. The CDR3 nucleotides are TGTGCCAGCTCACCGTCACTAGCGGGAGAATCCTACAATGAGCAGTTCTTC. Protein product: CASSPSLAGESYNEQFF.

This clone was picked up a small number of times. The V and J genes are TRBV25-1 and TRBJ2-7; D unresolved. The V and J ends lost 3 bases and 4 bases respectively, with 22 bases between them. The CDR3 covers 17 residues. Germline CDR1 MGHDK, CDR2 SYGVNS. CDR3 in amino acids: CASSDKFPPNPDYEQYV. The CDR3 coding sequence is TGTGCCAGCAGTGACAAATTTCCCCCAAATCCTGATTACGAGCAGTACGTC.

This clone came up a few times. The chain uses TRBV9 and TRBJ2-1; 13 bases are a match to TRBD2. J lost 5 bases, V lost 0 bases, and 2 bases had no gene match. CDR1 and CDR2 from the germline V gene are SGDLS and YYNGEE. The CDR3 loop spans 16 amino acids. The chain's CDR3 is CASSVVGTSGDNEQFF. CDR3 nucleotide sequence: TGTGCCAGCAGCGTAGTTGGGACTAGCGGGGACAATGAGCAGTTCTTC.

This clone was detected only a few times. The CDR3 is CASSLRQGGEQYV. The DNA for the CDR3 is TGTGCCAGCAGCTTAAGGCAGGGTGGCGAGCAGTACGTC. V gene TRBV7-2 combines with J gene TRBJ2-7, with TRBD1 as a possible D gene (5 bases). This CDR3 is built from 13 residues. Germline V lookup: CDR1 SGHTA, CDR2 FQGNSA. V lost 2 bases, J lost 6 bases, and 11 bases lay in between.

This clone was counted only a few times. At one boundary the junction diverges from the germline segment, which might be a read error. The chain links TRBV25-1 to TRBJ2-7, with 7 bases matching TRBD2. This CDR3 comprises 14 residues. The germline CDR1 and CDR2 sequences are MGHDK and SYGVNS. CDR3 residues: CATSFGEGSYEQYF. The CDR3 DNA is TGTGCCACCAGTTTTGGGGAGGGATCCTACGAGCAGTACTTC.

The chain combines TRBV23-1 with TRBJ1-2; D gene uncertain. TRBV23-1 is given ORF status, its function remaining uncertain. CDR3 length equals 13 residues. Trimming stripped 2 bases from V and 2 bases from J, with 6 bases between. This CDR3 is CASSQLLNYGYTF. The CDR3 nucleotides are TGCGCCAGCAGTCAACTCTTGAACTATGGCTACACCTTC.

A word on this clone: Other DNA sequences in this sample translate to the same CDR3. The chain is built from TRBV6-5 and TRBJ1-5; D is possibly TRBD1 (5 bases). Germline CDR1 is MNHEY and CDR2 is SVGAGI. V shed 2 bases and J shed 1 base, with 6 bases lying between them. The CDR3 loop spans 14 amino acids. CDR3 DNA: TGTGCCAGCAGTTACAGGGGCAGCAATCAGCCCCAGCATTTT. As protein: CASSYRGSNQPQHF.

This clone was counted a few times. The genes are TRBV7-9 and TRBJ1-1; TRBD1 agrees at 7 bases. Per the germline V gene, CDR1 is SEHNR and CDR2 is FQNEAQ (reference sequence). CDR3 length equals 14 residues. V shed 5 bases and J 3 bases; nucleotides not matched to a gene: 6. CDR3 protein: CASSGRQGYTEAFF. The CDR3 DNA reads TGTGCCAGCAGCGGACGACAGGGTTACACTGAAGCTTTCTTT.

This clone was observed a few times. The chain joins TRBV5-6 to TRBJ1-1; a weak D match, TRBD1 (6 bases). CDR3 length: 14 residues. The germline V gene encodes CDR1 SGHDT and CDR2 YYEEEE. Trimming cost V 1 base and J 0 bases, with 7 bases left between them. This CDR3 is CASSLYRVNTEAFF. The CDR3 nucleotides are TGTGCCAGCAGCTTGTACAGGGTGAACACTGAAGCTTTCTTT.

This clone was seen a few times. This chain connects TRBV29-1 to TRBJ2-5; D gene ambiguous. V lost 4 bases and J lost 5, with 8 bases in between. The CDR3 is made up of 11 amino acids. The V gene's germline CDR1 is SQVTM and CDR2 ANQGSEA. CDR3 in amino acids: CSVGILETQYF. The CDR3 bases are TGCAGCGTTGGTATCCTCGAGACCCAGTACTTC. Full variable domain (remainder filled in from reference TRBV29-1 and TRBJ2-5): SAVISQKPSRDICQRGTSLTIQCQVDSQVTMMFWYRQQPGQSLTLIATANQGSEATYESGFVIDKFPISRPNLTFSTLTVSNMSPEDSSIYLCSVGILETQYFGPGTRLLVL.

The V and J genes are TRBV4-3 and TRBJ2-5; a possible D gene is TRBD1 (6 bases). CDR1 and CDR2 from the germline V gene are LGHNA and YSLEER. The CDR3 is 15 residues long. The V end lost 4 bases, the J end lost 2 bases, and 14 bases lay between the germline ends. This CDR3 reads CASSPLRGSQETQYF. The CDR3 DNA reads as TGCGCCAGCAGCCCATTAAGGGGGTCGCAAGAGACCCAGTACTTC.

This chain uses TRBV14 with TRBJ2-5; D may be TRBD1 (6 bases). V lost 4 bases, J lost 6 bases, and 18 bases lay in between. CDR1 and CDR2 (germline): SGHDN, FVKESK. The CDR3 loop spans 15 amino acids. The CDR3 region is CASSLTGTRGKTQYF. As DNA, the CDR3 is TGTGCCAGCAGCCTCACTGGAACCAGGGGAAAGACCCAGTACTTC.

This clone was counted between two and nine times. The chain joins TRBV28 to TRBJ2-3; 9 bases match TRBD1. This CDR3 has 16 amino acids. Trimming took 2 bases from V and 4 from J; bases not matched to a gene: 7. The V gene's germline CDR1 is MDHEN and CDR2 SYDVKM. CDR3 residues: CASSLGGQGSADTQYF. DNA of the CDR3: TGTGCCAGCAGTTTAGGGGGACAGGGTTCAGCAGATACGCAGTATTTT.

The table lists this clone with a few counts. V usage is TRBV2 and J usage is TRBJ2-1, with D perhaps matching TRBD2 (6 bases). V was clipped by 6 bases and J by 0 bases, with 12 bases between them. Germline CDR1 is SNHLY and CDR2 is FYNNEI. This CDR3 has 15 amino acids. CDR3 nucleotide sequence: TGTGCCAGCAGGGTTAGCGGTCTCTCCTACAATGAGCAGTTCTTC. It specifies CASRVSGLSYNEQFF. The full variable domain, in which reference TRBV2 and TRBJ2-1 provide the parts outside the CDR3, is EPEVTQTPSHQVTQMGQEVILRCVPISNHLYFYWYRQILGQKVEFLVSFYNNEISEKSEIFDDQFSVERPDGSNFTLKIRSTKLEDSAMYFCASRVSGLSYNEQFFGPGTRLTVL.

This clone has a handful of counts. The chain is built from TRBV5-6 and TRBJ1-4; TRBD1 agrees at 7 bases. V was clipped by 1 base and J by 5 bases; unmatched bases: 8. CDR3 length equals 16 residues. Germline V gene lookup returns CDR1 SGHDT and CDR2 YYEEEE. The CDR3 loop is CASSLLGQAKNEKLFF. The CDR3 bases are TGTGCCAGCAGCTTGCTAGGACAGGCGAAGAATGAAAAACTGTTTTTT. The full variable domain, in which reference TRBV5-6 and TRBJ1-4 provide the parts outside the CDR3, is DAGVTQSPTHLIKTRGQQVTLRCSPKSGHDTVSWYQQALGQGPQFIFQYYEEEERQRGNFPDRFSGHQFPNYSSELNVNALLLGDSALYLCASSLLGQAKNEKLFFGSGTQLSVL.

The rearrangement links TRBV7-2 to TRBJ2-3, with a weak D call TRBD1 (6 bases). Germline assignment: CDR1 SGHTA and CDR2 FQGNSA. The CDR3 has 14 residues. The V gene lost 5 bases and the J gene lost 1 base, with 10 bases spanning the gap. CDR3 protein: CASSRDIRTDTQYF. The CDR3 DNA is TGTGCCAGCAGCCGGGACATACGCACAGATACGCAGTATTTT. The variable domain in full, with the rest retrieved from reference TRBV7-2 and TRBJ2-3, is GAGVSQSPSNKVTEKGKDVELRCDPISGHTALYWYRQSLGQGLEFLIYFQGNSAPDKSGLPSDRFSAERTGGSVSTLTIQRTQQEDSAVYLCASSRDIRTDTQYFGPGTRLTVL.

This clone has a handful of counts. The chain is built from TRBV27 and TRBJ2-3; 7 bases are a match to TRBD1. Germline values: CDR1 MNHEY, CDR2 SMNVEV (reference sequence). The CDR3 loop spans 17 amino acids. Losses at the gene ends were 5 bases for V and 2 bases for J; bases not matched to a gene: 13. The CDR3 here is CASSTLIGTVITDTQYF. In DNA form, the CDR3 reads TGTGCCAGCAGTACCCTAATCGGGACAGTCATCACAGATACGCAGTATTTT.

This clone has just a few counts. The gene calls are TRBV7-3 and TRBJ1-2; 9 positions agree with TRBD1. This CDR3 contains 15 residues. CDR1 SGHTA and CDR2 FQGTGA come from the germline V gene. V lost 5 bases to trimming and J lost 6 bases; unmatched junction nucleotides: 10. As DNA, the CDR3 is TGTGCCAGCAGCCCAATGGGACAGGGTGTAGATGGCTACACCTTC. Encoded protein: CASSPMGQGVDGYTF.

The V call is TRBV7-6, the J call TRBJ2-1; possible D gene TRBD1, 5 bases. With 1 base removed from V and 0 bases from J, the gap between germline ends came to 16 bases. The CDR3 length is 18 residues. Germline CDR1 reads SGHVS; CDR2 reads FNYEAQ. CDR3 sequence: CASSLGFKRQSSYNEQFF. The DNA for the CDR3 is TGTGCCAGCAGCTTAGGCTTTAAAAGACAGAGCTCCTACAATGAGCAGTTCTTC.